The 13 T cell receptor beta chains below were found in one sample sequenced in a study of neurological immune-mediated disorders. TCRdb re-called the 5' RACE reads with MiXCR, one entry per CDR3 protein. In the table there are approximately 47,000 distinct CDR3 sequences, roughly 13% of which are singletons. The time point here: longitudinal time-point 3. The sequenced sample was PBMCs. These receptors were collected from a male donor with HTLV-1-associated myelopathy (HAM/TSP).

This clonotype was seen just once. A much bigger clone sits one base away, suggesting this may be a read error. The gene calls are TRBV5-1 and TRBJ1-1; 8 bases agree with TRBD1. CDR1 and CDR2 from the germline V gene are SGHRS and YFSETQ. The CDR3 has 15 residues. In DNA form, the CDR3 reads TGCGCCAGCAGCCTCCGGACAGGGTGGAACACTGAAGCTTTATTT. This gives the protein CASSLRTGWNTEALF.

This clonotype was recorded many times. The CDR3 reads CASGDGDNSPLHF. The CDR3 DNA is TGCGCCAGCGGAGACGGGGATAATTCACCCCTCCACTTT. This rearrangement joins TRBV5-1 to TRBJ1-6; D not certain. This CDR3 is built from 13 residues. V lost 7 bases and J lost 5, with 10 bases in between. CDR1 SGHRS and CDR2 YFSETQ come from the germline V gene.

Many counts were recorded for this clonotype. J is TRBJ2-1 and V is TRBV12-3 or TRBV12-4; 11 bases map to TRBD2. The CDR3 covers 17 residues. The junction had 8 bases not matched to a gene; V was cut back by 5 bases and J by 2 bases. The CDR3 DNA reads as TGTGCCAGCAGTGTGAACGTAGCGGGGGGGCCCTACAATGAGCAGTTCTTC. Translation gives CASSVNVAGGPYNEQFF.

This clonotype was observed at least ten times. The DNA for the CDR3 is TGCGCCAGCACCGGGGGGTTCTACGAGCAGTACTTC. Residues: CASTGGFYEQYF. The chain recombines TRBV10-2 with TRBJ2-7; 7 bases match TRBD2. V lost 7 bases to trimming and J lost 3 bases; unmatched junction nucleotides: 3. The germline V gene has CDR1 WSHSY and CDR2 SAAADI. The CDR3 has 12 residues.

The V call is TRBV20-1, the J call TRBJ1-5; D is ambiguous. Trimming pared 4 bases from V and 4 bases from J, leaving 8 bases between. Germline CDR1 DFQATT, CDR2 SNEGSKA (reference sequence). The CDR3 loop spans 12 amino acids. The CDR3 sequence: CSATAPNQPQHF. As DNA, the CDR3 is TGCAGTGCTACCGCCCCAAATCAGCCCCAGCATTTT.

This clonotype was detected many times. The chain is built from TRBV20-1 and TRBJ1-2; 8 nucleotides line up with TRBD1. Germline V CDR1 and CDR2: DFQATT, SNEGSKA (reference sequence). V lost 5 bases and J lost 7; bases outside the gene matches: 6. The CDR3 length is 12 residues. The CDR3 region has the DNA TGCAGTGCTTGGACAGGGACGGGTGGCTACACCTTC. Protein: CSAWTGTGGYTF.

This clonotype was recorded many times. This chain joins TRBV6-6 and TRBJ2-2, with D perhaps being TRBD1 or TRBD2 (5 bases each). Between the trimmed V and J ends, which lost 2 bases and 2 bases, there was a span of 6 bases. The CDR3 sequence is 14 residues long. Germline assignment: CDR1 MNHNY and CDR2 SVGAGI (reference sequence). The CDR3 here is CASSYGGNTGELFF. CDR3 nucleotide sequence: TGTGCCAGCAGTTACGGGGGAAACACCGGGGAGCTGTTTTTT.

This clonotype was recorded many times. The chain joins TRBV12-3 or TRBV12-4 to TRBJ2-7; D uncertain. The CDR3 spans 11 residues. The V gene lost 2 bases and the J gene lost 5 bases, with 4 bases spanning the gap. CDR3 sequence (DNA): TGTGCCAGCAGTTTATCGGACGAGCAGTACTTC. It specifies CASSLSDEQYF.

This clonotype was observed a handful of times. The chain employs TRBV7-6 and TRBJ2-7; weak D call: TRBD1 (6 bases). Trimming removed 6 bases from V and 4 bases from J, with 16 bases in between. The CDR3 runs 14 residues. The V gene's germline CDR1 is SGHVS and CDR2 FNYEAQ. Written as DNA, the CDR3 is TGTGCCAGCAGGCCAGGGGCGGGTTTGTACGAGCAGTACTTC. This sequence encodes CASRPGAGLYEQYF.

The V call is TRBV12-2, the J call TRBJ1-1; the DNA was not used to check the table's D call, TRBD1. TRBV12-2 is deemed a pseudogene. This CDR3 spans 15 amino acids. In DNA form, the CDR3 reads TGTGCAAGTCGCTTCGAAGGTAGGGGTTCGACTGAAGCTTTCTTT. Translated, it gives CASRFEGRGSTEAFF.

This clonotype was seen at least ten times. V usage is TRBV20-1 and J usage is TRBJ1-1; TRBD1 aligns across 8 bases. Germline V gene data show CDR1 as DFQATT and CDR2 as SNEGSKA (reference sequence). With V trimmed by 0 bases and J by 7 bases, 7 bases remained unmatched. The CDR3 extends over 14 amino acids. CDR3 residues: CSARDPLQGDEAFF. Here the CDR3 DNA reads TGCAGTGCTAGAGACCCCTTACAGGGGGATGAAGCTTTCTTT.

This clonotype was recorded at least ten times. The chain has TRBV12-3 or TRBV12-4 and TRBJ1-5; the match to TRBD1 covers 7 bases. Trimming removed 7 bases from V and 3 bases from J; junction bases left unmatched: 9. This CDR3 comprises 15 residues. The CDR3 is CASNLHDRDNQPQHF. Written as DNA, the CDR3 is TGTGCCAGCAACCTCCATGACAGGGACAATCAGCCCCAGCATTTT.

This clonotype was detected ten times or more. The gene calls are TRBV5-1 and TRBJ2-5; possibly TRBD1 or TRBD2 for D (6 bases each). Trimming took 1 base from V and 2 from J, leaving 12 bases between them. The CDR3 runs to 15 residues. The germline gives CDR1 SGHRS, CDR2 YFSETQ. CDR3 DNA sequence: TGCGCCAGCAGCTTGCGGGGGCTATCACAAGAGACCCAGTACTTC. It is translated as CASSLRGLSQETQYF.